Here is one T cell receptor beta chain with its context. The CDR3 is made up of 15 amino acids. The J segment lost 2 bases and the V segment lost 6 bases, leaving 8 bases of the junction unmatched. Germline V lookup: CDR1 KGHSH, CDR2 LQKENI. The source of the sample is a study of technical replicates of blood from several donors. Only in-frame clones appear in the TCRdb table, and some are missing; sequencing was by immunoSEQ multiplex PCR. The sample consists of about 88,000 clones, less than 95% of them appearing once. This sequence was found in a human donor in good health. This rearrangement joins TRBV18 to TRBJ2-7; the match to TRBD1 covers 9 bases. Sequencing input: T cells isolated from PBMCs. The CDR3 nucleotides are TGTGCCAGCTCCCGAGGGACAGGGACAACCTACGAGCAGTACTTC. Amino acids: CASSRGTGTTYEQYF.